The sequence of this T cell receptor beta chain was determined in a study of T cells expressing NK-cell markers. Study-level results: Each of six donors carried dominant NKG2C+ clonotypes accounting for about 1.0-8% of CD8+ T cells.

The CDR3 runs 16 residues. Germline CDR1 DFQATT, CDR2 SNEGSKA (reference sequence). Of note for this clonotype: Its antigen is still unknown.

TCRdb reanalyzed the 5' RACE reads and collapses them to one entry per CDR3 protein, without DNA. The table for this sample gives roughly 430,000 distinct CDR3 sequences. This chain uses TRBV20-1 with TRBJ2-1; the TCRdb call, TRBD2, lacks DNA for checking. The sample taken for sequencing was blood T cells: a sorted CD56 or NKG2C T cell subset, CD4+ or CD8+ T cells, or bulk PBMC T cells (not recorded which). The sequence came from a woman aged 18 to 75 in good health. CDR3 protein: CSAAGTSGGAYNEQFF.